One and the same sample provided the 14 T cell receptor beta chains below, sequenced in a study of T cells after yellow fever vaccination (dated by TCRdb to between 2018 and 2020). Receptors were amplified or captured by 5' RACE. For sequencing, an Illumina HiSeq 2500 was employed. TCRdb trimmed the raw reads at Q25, called clones with MiXCR and kept productive beta chains. For every CDR3 protein sequence, its rows merge into one entry that carries the most common genes and DNA. The sample data list 600,000 to 750,000 distinct CDR3 sequences, and roughly an eighth of these were observed just once. Of the sample, about 15% is held by the ten largest clones. The sample's treatment or condition label is to be understood as: live attenuated yellow fever vaccine strain. Sequences were derived from PBMCs, sampled on the day of the yellow fever booster vaccination. The receptors were sampled from a man under 40 who received the YFV17D yellow fever vaccine.

This clonotype was seen repeatedly, ten times or more. The J gene is TRBJ2-3, the V gene TRBV6-2 or TRBV6-3; D is undetermined. The V and J ends lost 2 bases and 4 bases respectively, with 7 bases between them. Germline-derived CDR1 and CDR2 are MNHEY and SVGEGT. This CDR3 has 13 amino acids. CDR3 in amino acids: CASSYVEPDTQYF. The CDR3 bases are TGTGCCAGCAGTTACGTCGAACCAGATACGCAGTATTTT.

This clonotype was detected ten times or more. This chain links TRBV28 with TRBJ2-2; 10 bases map to TRBD1. Germline lookup yields CDR1 MDHEN and CDR2 SYDVKM. The CDR3 totals 15 residues. Trimming took 7 bases from V and 3 from J; bases not matched to a gene: 5. The CDR3 coding sequence is TGTGCCAGCATCTCGGGACAGGGGTACACCGGGGAGCTGTTTTTT. Amino acids: CASISGQGYTGELFF.

This clonotype has just a few counts. This sequence joins TRBV11-2 and TRBJ1-1; D is unclear. Between the trimmed V and J ends, which lost 2 bases and 4 bases, there was a span of 20 bases. Germline assignment: CDR1 SGHAT and CDR2 FQNNGV. The CDR3 loop spans 17 amino acids. CDR3 residues: CASSLIKPLRSGTEAFF. The CDR3 bases are TGTGCCAGCAGCTTAATCAAACCCTTGAGGAGTGGCACTGAAGCTTTCTTT.

This clonotype has only a few counts. The chain couples TRBV4-3 to TRBJ2-7, with D hard to call. V lost 0 bases and J 4 bases, leaving 13 bases between the germline ends. In germline, CDR1 is LGHNA, CDR2 YSLEER. CDR3 size: 15 residues. The CDR3 is CASSQDSYSFYEQYF. DNA for the CDR3: TGCGCCAGCAGCCAAGATAGTTACTCTTTTTACGAGCAGTACTTC.

In regard to this clonotype: The junction shows a germline mismatch at one end, possibly a read error. This chain links TRBV20-1 with TRBJ1-1; D is unresolved. Germline-derived CDR1 and CDR2 are DFQATT and SNEGSKA (reference sequence). This CDR3 is built from 12 residues. This chain's CDR3 is CGARDLDTEAFF. CDR3 in DNA: TGCGGTGCTAGAGATTTGGACACTGAAGCTTTCTTT.

This clonotype showed up just a few times. CDR3 sequence: CSVLGLEETQYF. CDR3 sequence (DNA): TGCAGCGTATTGGGACTAGAAGAGACCCAGTACTTC. The chain carries TRBV29-1 and TRBJ2-5, with TRBD2 identical over 8 bases. The CDR3 spans 12 residues. CDR1 and CDR2 from the germline V gene are SQVTM and ANQGSEA. V was clipped by 6 bases and J by 3 bases; unmatched bases: 3.

The chain is built from TRBV3-1 and TRBJ2-5; TRBD2 matches 12 bases. The germline CDR1 and CDR2 sequences are LGHDT and YNNKEL (reference sequence). V was pared by 4 bases and J by 7 bases, with 7 bases of the junction left unmatched. The CDR3 covers 15 residues. The CDR3 DNA follows: TGTGCCAGCAGCCGCCCCGGGACTAGCGGGCGGACCCAGTACTTC. Protein product: CASSRPGTSGRTQYF.

The J gene is TRBJ2-1, the V gene TRBV29-1; TRBD2 matches 9 bases. Germline assignment: CDR1 SQVTM and CDR2 ANQGSEA. V lost 4 bases and J lost 6; bases outside the gene matches: 7. This CDR3 contains 14 residues. The CDR3 loop reads CSVVPGLASNEQFF. The CDR3 nucleotides read TGCAGCGTTGTTCCGGGACTAGCTAGCAATGAGCAGTTCTTC.

This chain connects TRBV5-1 to TRBJ2-5; TRBD2 is a possible D gene (6 bases). V dropped 4 bases and J dropped 2 bases, with 12 bases sitting between them. The germline CDR1 and CDR2 sequences are SGHRS and YFSETQ. The CDR3 contains 14 residues. CDR3 loop: CASSPGLEQETQYF. DNA for the CDR3: TGCGCCAGCAGCCCGGGACTGGAGCAAGAGACCCAGTACTTC. Combining the CDR3 with reference TRBV5-1 and TRBJ2-5 gives the whole variable domain KAGVTQTPRYLIKTRGQQVTLSCSPISGHRSVSWYQQTPGQGLQFLFEYFSETQRNKGNFPGRFSGRQFSNSRSEMNVSTLELGDSALYLCASSPGLEQETQYFGPGTRLLVL.

The J gene is TRBJ2-5, the V gene TRBV14; tentative D call: TRBD1 (6 bases). V was cut by 0 bases and J by 5 bases, with 13 bases left in between. This CDR3 spans 15 amino acids. CDR1 is SGHDN, CDR2 FVKESK, per germline. CDR3 protein: CASSQERTAWETQYF. The CDR3, as DNA: TGTGCCAGCAGCCAAGAACGGACAGCGTGGGAGACCCAGTACTTC.

Notes on this clonotype: A much larger clonotype is one base distant, so this may be a read error. The chain couples TRBV28 to TRBJ2-7; no definite D call. Germline assignment: CDR1 MDHEN and CDR2 SYDVKM. V was cut by 3 bases and J by 6 bases, with 3 bases left in between. The CDR3 has 10 residues. Written as DNA, the CDR3 is TGTGCCAGCAGTTTCCGCGAGCAGTACTTC. Translated, it gives CASSFREQYF. Full variable domain (rest looked up from reference TRBV28 and TRBJ2-7): DVKVTQSSRYLVKRTGEKVFLECVQDMDHENMFWYRQDPGLGLRLIYFSYDVKMKEKGDIPEGYSVSREKKERFSLILESASTNQTSMYLCASSFREQYFGPGTRLTVT.

This clonotype has only a few counts. V and J are TRBV9 and TRBJ2-3, with 7 bases fitting TRBD2. V dropped 3 bases and J dropped 2; count of bases not matched to a gene: 9. The CDR3 has 16 residues. Per germline, CDR1 SGDLS and CDR2 YYNGEE. CDR3 region: CASSGRGLPTTDTQYF. Here the CDR3 DNA reads TGTGCCAGCAGCGGGAGGGGACTACCTACCACAGATACGCAGTATTTT.

CDR3 sequence reads: CASSLGDSRSPLHF. For the CDR3, the DNA is TGTGCCAGCAGCTTGGGGGACAGTCGGTCACCCCTCCACTTT. V gene TRBV5-5 combines with J gene TRBJ1-6; 7 bases are shared with TRBD1. V was pared by 0 bases and J by 10 bases, with 4 bases of the junction left unmatched. The V gene's germline CDR1 is SGHKS and CDR2 YYEKEE (reference sequence). This CDR3 has 14 amino acids.

This clonotype was counted only a few times. The rearrangement links TRBV4-3 to TRBJ2-7; unclear D gene. The germline V gene encodes CDR1 LGHNA and CDR2 YSLEER. The CDR3 has 16 amino acids. The V and J ends lost 0 bases and 2 bases respectively, with 14 bases between them. The CDR3 is CASSQELSIHPYEQYF. The DNA for the CDR3 is TGCGCCAGCAGCCAAGAATTGTCAATCCACCCCTACGAGCAGTACTTC.